This TCR beta chain was documented in a study of T cells expressing NK-cell markers. Across the study: Just one sequenced donor of eight was HCMV-seronegative, while seven were seropositive. Findings and caveats of the study: Topping the CD3+CD56-NKG2C+ fraction as well were these clonotypes, in a few donors. The study found dominant NKG2C+ clonotypes at about 1.0-7.5% of CD8+ T cells in roughly six donors.

The CDR3 spans 12 residues. Germline V lookup: CDR1 DFQATT, CDR2 SNEGSKA (reference sequence). TCRdb re-called the 5' RACE reads and shows each CDR3 protein once, DNA omitted. The sample table sets out fewer than 550,000 distinct CDR3 sequences. Notes on this clonotype: Its target is not known.

This clonotype originated in a woman aged 50 to 60 in good health. This rearrangement joins TRBV20-1 to TRBJ2-2. The source material was blood T cells: a sorted CD56 or NKG2C T cell subset, CD4+ or CD8+ T cells, or bulk PBMC T cells (not recorded which). This CDR3 is CSASLDTGELFF.